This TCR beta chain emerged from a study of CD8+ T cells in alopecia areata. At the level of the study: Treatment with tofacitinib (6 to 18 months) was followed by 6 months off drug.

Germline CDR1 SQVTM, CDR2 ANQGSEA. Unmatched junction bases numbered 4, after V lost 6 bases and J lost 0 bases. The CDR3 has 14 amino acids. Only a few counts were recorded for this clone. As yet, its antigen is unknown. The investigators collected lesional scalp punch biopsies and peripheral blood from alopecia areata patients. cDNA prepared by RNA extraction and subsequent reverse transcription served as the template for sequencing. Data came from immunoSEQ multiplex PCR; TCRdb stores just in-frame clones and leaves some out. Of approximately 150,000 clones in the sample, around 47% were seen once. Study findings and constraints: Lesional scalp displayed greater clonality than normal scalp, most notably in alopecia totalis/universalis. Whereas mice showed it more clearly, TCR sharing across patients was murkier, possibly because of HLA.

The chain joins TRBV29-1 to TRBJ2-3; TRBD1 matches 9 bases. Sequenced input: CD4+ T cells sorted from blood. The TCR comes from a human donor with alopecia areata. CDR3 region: CSVKQGASTDTQYF. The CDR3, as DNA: TGCAGCGTGAAACAGGGGGCGAGCACAGATACGCAGTATTTT.